This record concerns one T cell receptor (beta chain) sequence. Authors' data handling: Amplified reference gene primers provided the basis for estimating nucleated cell counts. Data came from immunoSEQ multiplex PCR; TCRdb stores just in-frame clones and leaves some out. V and J calls and clone size are those listed in that table; D and trimming were worked out from the DNA. The sample holds 90,000 to 110,000 clones; roughly 79% are singletons and the top ten take roughly 9.4%. This entry belongs to a study of blood T cell repertoires in COVID-19. Across the study: Material from acute and convalescent COVID-19 was sourced from the United States, Italy and Spain. From T cells, B-cell-depleted T cells, or PBMCs came the material, which was cDNA or gDNA.

The CDR3 covers 15 residues. Trimming left V 0 bases short and J 4 bases short, with 13 bases between. Germline values: CDR1 SGDLS, CDR2 YYNGEE. V usage is TRBV9 and J usage is TRBJ1-1; perhaps TRBD1 as D (5 bases). Sequencing input: peripheral blood. The source is a woman between 70 and 85 years old with acute or convalescent COVID-19. CDR3 nucleotides: TGTGCCAGCAGCGTAGAGGGCAGGGTAACCACTGAAGCTTTCTTT. Protein sequence: CASSVEGRVTTEAFF.